This T cell receptor (beta chain) stems from a study of tumor-infiltrating lymphocytes in primary liver carcinoma. CDR3 size: 14 residues. V lost 2 bases to trimming and J lost 7 bases; unmatched junction nucleotides: 3. Germline assignment: CDR1 SGHRS and CDR2 YFSETQ. Notes on the study in general: Blood had a significantly lower top-250-clone fraction than tumors did (p = 0.039).

Co-extraction of RNA and DNA was performed on 20-30 mg of unsorted bulk tissue. Every patient had chronic HBV infection and was treatment-naive. The authors made TCR beta cDNA from about 500 ng total RNA with a constant-region primer. Modified slightly, ARM-PCR produced TCR beta libraries over three nested multiplex PCR rounds. TRBV1-TRBV30 forward primers paired with a C-beta reverse primer were used in the first two PCR rounds, which ran roughly 9 cycles each. TCRdb independently ran MiXCR on the multiplex PCR reads; one entry per CDR3 protein. The sample includes 85,000 to 100,000 distinct CDR3 sequences, roughly 70% of them seen just once. For this clonotype: Its specificity is unknown.

Sequenced material: tumor-adjacent normal liver tissue. The TCR comes from a man aged 35-49 years with primary liver carcinoma and hepatitis B virus infection. J is TRBJ1-4 and V is TRBV5-1, with 9 bases that match TRBD1. CDR3 bases: TGCGCCAGCAGCTTTGAGGACAGGGGTGAAAAACTGTTTTTT. Amino acids: CASSFEDRGEKLFF.